The T cell receptor (beta chain) under discussion was sequenced for a study of T cell responses to AZD1222 COVID-19 vaccine. General study points: Across the whole spike, CD4 TCRs peaked at regions 160-218 and 743-854.

CDR3 length equals 16 residues. J was trimmed by 1 base and V by 4 bases; bases with no gene match: 5. CDR1 and CDR2 (germline): SGHAT, FQNNGV. Repertoires were generated with immunoSEQ multiplex PCR, while TCRdb's copy carries only in-frame clones and drops some. The sample records some 120,000 clones, about 90% being singletons. Turning to this clone: What it binds is not known.

Specimen: peripheral blood, collected 28 days after the second AZD1222 dose. The source is an adult who received the AZD1222 COVID-19 vaccine. The chain couples TRBV11-2 to TRBJ1-3, with 9 nucleotides matching TRBD1. The CDR3 reads CASSSSDRGSGNTIYF. The CDR3 DNA is TGTGCCAGCAGCTCCTCGGACAGGGGATCTGGAAACACCATATATTTT.